This TCR beta chain was retrieved from a study of T cells after yellow fever vaccination. Findings of the study overall: It was a small share of clonotypes that appeared in both CD4 and CD8 compartments. The secondary response showed a weaker magnitude and a faster peak, day 5 versus 15.

As for this clonotype: Its antigen is not identified.

Germline V gene lookup returns CDR1 MNHNS and CDR2 SASEGT. The CDR3 has 16 amino acids. Between the trimmed V and J ends, which lost 6 bases and 4 bases, there was a span of 19 bases. A process of 5'RACE template switching, which added a universal primer site and UMIs, was used to make TCR cDNA. Via MiXCR, TCRdb re-called the 5' RACE reads, giving one row per CDR3 protein. In the table there are hundreds of thousands of distinct CDR3 sequences, approximately 15% of which are singletons. The chain couples TRBV6-1 to TRBJ2-1; D is ambiguous. This TCR was recovered from a man aged 25-45 years who received the YFV17D yellow fever vaccine. The input for sequencing was PBMCs, taken on the day of the yellow fever booster vaccination. In DNA form, the CDR3 reads TGTGCCAGCAGATCCGGTGGCGGAGCAGGTTACAATGAGCAGTTCTTC. Encoded protein: CASRSGGGAGYNEQFF.